This TCR beta chain was recovered during a study of early T cells in non-severe SARS-CoV-2 infection. TCRdb reprocessed the 5' RACE reads via MiXCR and lists one record per CDR3 protein. The sample includes around 30,000 distinct CDR3 sequences, around 6% of them seen just once. This clonotype was detected many times. This clonotype was sampled from an adult who was a healthcare worker with PCR-confirmed SARS-CoV-2 infection or an uninfected control (not recorded which). Material: whole blood.

In DNA form, the CDR3 reads TGTGCCAGCAGACCCACAGGATACTATGAAAAACTGTTTTTT. Its translation: CASRPTGYYEKLFF. The genes are TRBV12-3 or TRBV12-4 and TRBJ1-4; perhaps TRBD1 as D (5 bases). V lost 6 bases and J 6 bases, leaving 14 bases between the germline ends. The CDR3 length is 14 residues.